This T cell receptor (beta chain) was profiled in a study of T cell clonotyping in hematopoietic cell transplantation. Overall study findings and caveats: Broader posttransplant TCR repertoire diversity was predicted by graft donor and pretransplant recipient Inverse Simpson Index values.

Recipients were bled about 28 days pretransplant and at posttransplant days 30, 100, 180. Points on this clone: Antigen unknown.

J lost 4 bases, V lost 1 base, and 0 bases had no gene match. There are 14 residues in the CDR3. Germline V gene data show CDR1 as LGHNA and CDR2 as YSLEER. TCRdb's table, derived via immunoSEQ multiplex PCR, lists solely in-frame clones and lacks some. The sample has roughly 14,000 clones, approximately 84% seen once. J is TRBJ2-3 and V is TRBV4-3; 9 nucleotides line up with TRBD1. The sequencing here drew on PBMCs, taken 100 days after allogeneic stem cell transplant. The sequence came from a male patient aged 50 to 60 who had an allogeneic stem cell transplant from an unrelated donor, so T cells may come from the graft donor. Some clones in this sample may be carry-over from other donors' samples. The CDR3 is CASSQGTGADTQYF. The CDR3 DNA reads TGCGCCAGCAGCCAAGGGACAGGGGCAGATACGCAGTATTTT.